A single sample gave rise to the 20 T cell receptor beta chains below, sequenced in a study of graft-versus-host responses after intestinal transplantation. For these TCRs, the target antigens are not known. Repertoires were generated with immunoSEQ multiplex PCR, while TCRdb's copy carries only in-frame clones and drops some. The data contain roughly 120,000 clones, about 95% of them singletons. Sequences were derived from unstimulated CD8+ T cells sorted from spleen or lymph node cells, sampled before intestinal transplant. Receptor source: a human donor who received an intestinal transplant.

The chain employs TRBV4-1 and TRBJ1-2, with a weak D call TRBD1 (5 bases). The CDR3 is 16 residues long. V lost 1 base, J lost 6 bases, and 18 bases lay in between. Germline values: CDR1 MGHRA, CDR2 YSYEKL. CDR3 coding DNA: TGCGCCAGCAGCCAAGTCAGAGGGCAGGGCCCCGATGGCTACACCTTC. Translated: CASSQVRGQGPDGYTF.

The rearrangement joins TRBV19 to TRBJ2-6; D is perhaps TRBD1 (7 bases). The V and J ends lost 8 bases and 9 bases respectively, with 17 bases between them. CDR1 is LNHDA, CDR2 SQIVND, per germline (reference sequence). The CDR3 contains 14 residues. The chain's CDR3 is CASAHQGGVNVLTF. CDR3 bases: TGTGCCAGTGCCCATCAGGGGGGAGTCAACGTCCTGACTTTC.

This chain connects TRBV19 to TRBJ2-2; 8 positions match TRBD2. The germline V gene encodes CDR1 LNHDA and CDR2 SQIVND (reference sequence). V gave up 10 bases and J gave up 6 bases; unmatched junction bases: 4. This CDR3 comprises 12 residues. CDR3 nucleotide sequence: TGTGCCACCAGACTAGCGTCCGGGGAGCTGTTTTTT. Translation: CATRLASGELFF.

This clone was seen just once. The chain uses TRBV6-5 and TRBJ1-3, with D possibly matching TRBD1 (6 bases). The CDR3 is 14 residues long. Deletions cut 5 bases from V and 0 bases from J, with 8 bases between. Germline CDR1 is MNHEY and CDR2 is SVGAGI. This CDR3 is CASSKTGSGNTIYF. In DNA, the CDR3 is TGTGCCAGCAGTAAGACAGGCTCTGGAAACACCATATATTTT.

This rearrangement joins TRBV5-1 to TRBJ2-3, with 10 bases lining up with TRBD2. The germline V gene encodes CDR1 SGHRS and CDR2 YFSETQ. The V gene end was trimmed by 3 bases and the J gene end by 2 bases; junction bases not matched to a gene: 15. This CDR3 contains 19 residues. This chain's CDR3 is CASSSPHSGRRVPTDTQYF. CDR3 nucleotide sequence: TGCGCCAGCAGCTCCCCCCATAGCGGGAGGCGGGTGCCCACAGATACGCAGTATTTT.

The V and J genes are TRBV21-1 and TRBJ1-1; whether TRBD1, the table's D call, matches the DNA was not checked. TRBV21-1 is classified as a pseudogene. CDR3 size: 16 residues. CDR3 amino acids: CASRFRQGSRNTEAFF. As DNA, the CDR3 is TGTGCCAGCAGGTTCCGGCAGGGTAGTCGGAACACTGAAGCTTTCTTT.

This rearrangement joins TRBV2 to TRBJ2-5, with 8 bases aligning to TRBD1. Losses at the gene ends were 8 bases for V and 2 bases for J; bases not matched to a gene: 7. The germline V gene has CDR1 SNHLY and CDR2 FYNNEI. The CDR3 covers 14 residues. CDR3 amino acids: CASETGDYQETQYF. The CDR3 DNA follows: TGTGCCAGCGAGACAGGGGATTATCAAGAGACCCAGTACTTC.

The V gene is TRBV27, the J gene TRBJ1-3, with TRBD1 matching 7 bases. Germline CDR1 and CDR2: MNHEY and SMNVEV (reference sequence). Germline trimming cut 4 bases from V and 0 bases from J; bases unmatched to any gene: 3. The CDR3 has 15 amino acids. The CDR3: CASSSGGYSGNTIYF. CDR3 bases: TGTGCCAGCAGTTCAGGGGGATACTCTGGAAACACCATATATTTT.

The chain links TRBV27 to TRBJ2-1; possibly TRBD2 for D (5 bases). Per germline, CDR1 MNHEY and CDR2 SMNVEV (reference sequence). Trimming pared 5 bases from V and 3 bases from J, leaving 14 bases between. This CDR3 spans 15 amino acids. CDR3 nucleotides: TGTGCCAGCAGTCTCTCCTGGACTGGCTACAATGAGCAGTTCTTC. It translates to CASSLSWTGYNEQFF.

The rearrangement joins TRBV27 to TRBJ2-7; 10 nucleotides line up with TRBD2. This CDR3 has 14 amino acids. Germline-derived CDR1 and CDR2 are MNHEY and SMNVEV (reference sequence). V trimming: 8 bases; J trimming: 1 base; junction bases outside the gene matches: 5. CDR3 in amino acids: CASGTSGASYEQYF. The CDR3 nucleotides are TGTGCCAGCGGTACTAGCGGGGCTTCCTACGAGCAGTACTTC.

The V and J genes are TRBV19 and TRBJ2-1; 11 positions match TRBD2. Trimming took 5 bases from V and 3 from J; bases not matched to a gene: 3. This CDR3 contains 15 residues. Germline V CDR1 and CDR2: LNHDA, SQIVND (reference sequence). The CDR3 protein is CASSFGTSGYNEQFF. For the CDR3, the DNA is TGTGCCAGTAGTTTCGGGACTAGCGGCTACAATGAGCAGTTCTTC.

This clone has only one observation. The V and J genes are TRBV19 and TRBJ2-3; TRBD2 agrees at 11 bases. J gave up 6 bases and V 2 bases, and 4 bases lay outside the gene matches. CDR3 size: 15 residues. Germline V gives CDR1 LNHDA, CDR2 SQIVND (reference sequence). This CDR3 is CASSITSGSADTQYF. CDR3 nucleotide sequence: TGTGCCAGTAGTATAACTAGCGGGAGTGCGGATACGCAGTATTTT.

The rearrangement uses TRBV11-1 and TRBJ2-7; TRBD1 agrees at 7 bases. V was pared by 4 bases and J by 1 base, with 1 base of the junction left unmatched. The V gene's germline CDR1 is SGHAT and CDR2 FQDESV (reference sequence). This CDR3 spans 13 amino acids. The CDR3 loop is CASSSGGSYEQYF. As DNA, the CDR3 is TGTGCCAGCAGCTCAGGGGGATCCTACGAGCAGTACTTC.

V is TRBV15 and J is TRBJ2-5; 7 bases are a match to TRBD1. Germline V gives CDR1 LNHNV, CDR2 YYDKDF (reference sequence). V shed 1 base, J shed 8 bases, and the junction held 7 bases outside the gene matches. CDR3 size: 14 residues. The CDR3 DNA follows: TGTGCCACCAGCAGAGCCGGGACAGCTCGTACCCAGTACTTC. This gives the protein CATSRAGTARTQYF.

V is TRBV7-8 and J is TRBJ2-7; D is tentatively TRBD1 or TRBD2 (5 bases each). The CDR3 loop spans 12 amino acids. The ends were cut back, 5 bases at V and 6 bases at J, with 11 bases in the middle. The germline gives CDR1 SGHVS, CDR2 FQNEAQ. The CDR3 sequence: CASSPTGLEQYF. CDR3 nucleotide sequence: TGTGCCAGCAGCCCAACGGGGCTCGAGCAGTACTTC.

This rearrangement joins TRBV27 to TRBJ2-7; D is unresolved. CDR1 and CDR2 from the germline V gene are MNHEY and SMNVEV (reference sequence). CDR3 length: 12 amino acids. Trimming stripped 5 bases from V and 8 bases from J, with 13 bases between. The CDR3 reads CASSPDPRQQYF. The DNA of the CDR3 is TGTGCCAGCAGTCCAGACCCGAGGCAGCAGTACTTC.

The chain recombines TRBV13 with TRBJ1-3; a possible D gene is TRBD1 (6 bases). The CDR3 length is 13 residues. The V end was cut by 6 bases, the J end by 4 bases, with 10 bases between. CDR1 and CDR2 from the germline V gene are PRHDT and FYEKMQ (reference sequence). The CDR3 coding sequence is TGTGCCAGCAGTATAGGGACAGGAAACACCATATATTTT. This codes for CASSIGTGNTIYF.

CDR3 protein: CASSPTDGPSPLHF. The CDR3 region has the DNA TGTGCCAGCAGCCCCACGGACGGACCTTCACCCCTCCACTTT. This rearrangement joins TRBV14 to TRBJ1-6, with no clear D. The CDR3 runs to 14 residues. V shed 4 bases and J shed 9 bases, with 13 bases lying between them. Germline V lookup: CDR1 SGHDN, CDR2 FVKESK.

V is TRBV9 and J is TRBJ2-1; maybe TRBD2 (6 bases). Germline CDR1 SGDLS, CDR2 YYNGEE. Trimming took 4 bases from V and 4 from J, leaving 15 bases between them. This CDR3 comprises 15 residues. The CDR3 DNA reads TGTGCCAGCAGCCCGGGAGTTAACGTGTACAATGAGCAGTTCTTC. Translated, it gives CASSPGVNVYNEQFF.

The J gene is TRBJ1-4, the V gene TRBV23-1; 7 bases agree with TRBD1. Being an ORF, TRBV23-1 has a function that is uncertain. CDR3 size: 19 residues. Trimming removed 2 bases from V and 7 bases from J; junction bases left unmatched: 19. The chain's CDR3 is CASSQPTDRLGPTGEKLFF. The CDR3 DNA reads as TGCGCCAGCAGTCAACCGACGGACAGGTTGGGGCCGACGGGTGAAAAACTGTTTTTT.